This entry lists 32 T cell receptor beta chains sequenced from one sample in a study of naive and memory T cell subsets. Both TRBC1 and TRBC2 were covered by a beta constant-region primer of two equimolar oligonucleotides. TCRdb called the UMI-ligation and nested PCR reads again in MiXCR, with one record for every CDR3 protein. The sample holds 130,000 to 150,000 distinct CDR3 sequences; around 15% are singletons and the top ten take around 0.14%. Material: naive CD4+ T cells from blood. These receptors were obtained from a human donor in good health.

The CDR3 DNA is TGTGCCAGCACTAGCGGGATGTTGGTCTACGAGCAGTACTTC. Translation: CASTSGMLVYEQYF. The chain has TRBV28 and TRBJ2-7, with TRBD2 matching over 9 bases. CDR3 size: 14 residues. The V gene's germline CDR1 is MDHEN and CDR2 SYDVKM. V shed 7 bases and J 3 bases; nucleotides not matched to a gene: 7.

The chain links TRBV28 to TRBJ2-7, with a possible D match to TRBD1 (5 bases). The CDR3 is 13 amino acids. Germline CDR1 reads MDHEN; CDR2 reads SYDVKM. V gave up 5 bases and J gave up 2 bases, with 10 bases separating them. CDR3 amino acids: CASSAPGTYEQYF. The CDR3, as DNA: TGTGCCAGCAGTGCACCAGGGACCTACGAGCAGTACTTC.

This clonotype appeared a few times. J is TRBJ2-7 and V is TRBV5-1; TRBD2 aligns across 16 bases. Per the germline V gene, CDR1 is SGHRS and CDR2 is YFSETQ. There are 15 residues in the CDR3. V shed 7 bases and J 2 bases; nucleotides not matched to a gene: 3. The CDR3 sequence: CASWGLAGGAYEQYF. The DNA of the CDR3 is TGCGCCAGCTGGGGACTAGCGGGAGGGGCCTACGAGCAGTACTTC.

This clonotype was detected a few times. The chain couples TRBV20-1 to TRBJ2-4; the match to TRBD2 covers 9 bases. The V gene end was trimmed by 4 bases and the J gene end by 3 bases; junction bases not matched to a gene: 4. This CDR3 contains 14 residues. CDR1 DFQATT and CDR2 SNEGSKA come from the germline V gene (reference sequence). The CDR3 sequence: CSAISGSVKNIQYF. CDR3 coding DNA: TGCAGTGCTATTAGCGGGAGTGTCAAAAACATTCAGTACTTC.

This clonotype occurred a few times. The rearrangement uses TRBV28 and TRBJ1-1; D perhaps matches TRBD1 (6 bases). V gave up 3 bases and J gave up 5 bases, with 16 bases separating them. The CDR3 has 15 amino acids. Germline V gives CDR1 MDHEN, CDR2 SYDVKM. CDR3 amino acids: CASSFPQGRGTEAFF. The CDR3 DNA reads TGTGCCAGCAGTTTTCCCCAGGGGCGAGGAACTGAAGCTTTCTTT.

The chain joins TRBV20-1 to TRBJ2-1; D not certain. The V gene lost 4 bases and the J gene lost 4 bases, with 2 bases spanning the gap. The CDR3 length is 10 residues. The germline gives CDR1 DFQATT, CDR2 SNEGSKA (reference sequence). The CDR3: CSAKYNEQFF. The CDR3 DNA is TGCAGTGCTAAATACAATGAGCAGTTCTTC.

This clonotype has ten or more counts. The chain employs TRBV7-2 and TRBJ2-7, with D hard to call. V was trimmed by 6 bases and J by 3 bases, leaving 15 bases between them. The length of the CDR3 is 14 residues. Per the germline V gene, CDR1 is SGHTA and CDR2 is FQGNSA. The DNA for the CDR3 is TGTGCCAGCAGTTTTAGCCGGTCAAGCTACGAGCAGTACTTC. Amino acid sequence: CASSFSRSSYEQYF.

V usage is TRBV12-3 or TRBV12-4 and J usage is TRBJ1-6; D is possibly TRBD1 (5 bases). This CDR3 spans 15 amino acids. V gave up 3 bases and J gave up 7 bases, with 13 bases separating them. CDR3 loop: CASSLSKGTNSPLHF. CDR3 DNA sequence: TGTGCCAGCAGTTTGAGTAAAGGGACCAATTCACCCCTCCACTTT.

This clonotype was picked up a small number of times. The rearrangement uses TRBV9 and TRBJ1-4, with TRBD1 matching over 8 bases. The V and J ends lost 2 bases and 7 bases, in that order; junction bases with no gene match: 7. Germline V gene data show CDR1 as SGDLS and CDR2 as YYNGEE. The CDR3 runs to 15 residues. The CDR3 bases are TGTGCCAGCAGCGTCGACAGGGGCGGGTTTGAAAAACTGTTTTTT. This encodes CASSVDRGGFEKLFF.

This clonotype was picked up a small number of times. In DNA, the CDR3 is TGTGCCAGCAGTTCCCTAGCGGGAGTCTTCTACGAGCAGTACTTC. Translated: CASSSLAGVFYEQYF. V is TRBV28 and J is TRBJ2-7, with 10 bases matching TRBD2. Germline CDR1 MDHEN, CDR2 SYDVKM. V lost 4 bases and J lost 3; bases outside the gene matches: 6. This CDR3 spans 15 amino acids.

This sequence joins TRBV5-1 and TRBJ2-7; TRBD2 aligns across 9 bases. The V gene end was trimmed by 2 bases and the J gene end by 0 bases; junction bases not matched to a gene: 3. There are 15 residues in the CDR3. Germline assignment: CDR1 SGHRS and CDR2 YFSETQ. The CDR3 nucleotides are TGCGCCAGCAGCTTAAATAGCGGGAGCTCCTACGAGCAGTACTTC. This codes for CASSLNSGSSYEQYF.

The chain combines TRBV29-1 with TRBJ2-1, with 9 bases that match TRBD2. Germline V lookup: CDR1 SQVTM, CDR2 ANQGSEA. There are 17 residues in the CDR3. The J segment lost 2 bases and the V segment lost 7 bases, leaving 15 bases of the junction unmatched. The DNA for the CDR3 is TGCAGCGCTAAAACTTCGACCTTAGCGGGGGCCTACAATGAGCAGTTCTTC. Residues: CSAKTSTLAGAYNEQFF.

The V call is TRBV7-8, the J call TRBJ1-6; possible D gene TRBD1, 5 bases. Per the germline V gene, CDR1 is SGHVS and CDR2 is FQNEAQ. The CDR3 extends over 14 amino acids. The ends were cut back, 1 base at V and 7 bases at J, with 8 bases in the middle. CDR3 sequence reads: CASSLGGENSPLHF. The DNA for the CDR3 is TGTGCCAGCAGCTTAGGAGGGGAAAATTCACCCCTCCACTTT. The full variable domain, with the rest looked up from reference TRBV7-8 and TRBJ1-6, is GAGVSQSPRYKVAKRGQDVALRCDPISGHVSLFWYQQALGQGPEFLTYFQNEAQLDKSGLPSDRFFAERPEGSVSTLKIQRTQQEDSAVYLCASSLGGENSPLHFGNGTRLTVT.

This clonotype showed up just a few times. The chain links TRBV7-9 to TRBJ1-4; 7 nucleotides match TRBD1. The CDR3 contains 15 residues. CDR1 and CDR2 from the germline V gene are SEHNR and FQNEAQ (reference sequence). J lost 3 bases, V lost 0 bases, and 1 base had no gene match. The CDR3 DNA reads TGTGCCAGCAGCTTAGCGCAGGGGGCTAATGAAAAACTGTTTTTT. Residues: CASSLAQGANEKLFF.

The chain carries TRBV29-1 and TRBJ1-4, with D hard to call. Germline V gives CDR1 SQVTM, CDR2 ANQGSEA. V lost 7 bases and J 0 bases, leaving 6 bases between the germline ends. This CDR3 comprises 12 residues. CDR3 in DNA: TGCAGCGGCCTGACAACTAATGAAAAACTGTTTTTT. This translates into CSGLTTNEKLFF.

This clonotype occurred a few times. CDR3 sequence reads: CSAGGQGAVVKFF. Written as DNA, the CDR3 is TGCAGCGCCGGCGGACAGGGGGCCGTGGTTAAGTTCTTC. V and J are TRBV29-1 and TRBJ2-1; 11 positions match TRBD1. This CDR3 is built from 13 residues. Germline-derived CDR1 and CDR2 are SQVTM and ANQGSEA. V lost 7 bases and J lost 14; bases outside the gene matches: 13.

This clonotype was seen more than once but under ten times. The V call is TRBV6-2 or TRBV6-3, the J call TRBJ1-1; D unclear. This CDR3 comprises 15 residues. V was trimmed by 2 bases and J by 0 bases, leaving 10 bases between them. Germline CDR1 is MNHEY and CDR2 is SVGEGT. The DNA of the CDR3 is TGTGCCAGCAGTTACAGGCTGAAGATGAACACTGAAGCTTTCTTT. It encodes CASSYRLKMNTEAFF.

Only a few counts were recorded for this clonotype. The chain combines TRBV20-1 with TRBJ1-5; no definite D call. The CDR3 extends over 12 amino acids. Trimming left V 5 bases short and J 0 bases short, with 5 bases between. Germline values: CDR1 DFQATT, CDR2 SNEGSKA (reference sequence). CDR3 region: CSAQISNQPQHF. In nucleotides, the CDR3 is TGCAGTGCTCAGATTAGCAATCAGCCCCAGCATTTT.

The rearrangement joins TRBV18 to TRBJ2-2; 8 bases fit TRBD1. The germline gives CDR1 KGHSH, CDR2 LQKENI. Trimming cost V 3 bases and J 3 bases; bases outside gene matches: 6. The CDR3 has 16 amino acids. The CDR3 loop reads CASSPRDRRHTGELFF. The CDR3 DNA sequence: TGTGCCAGCTCACCCCGGGACAGGCGACACACCGGGGAGCTGTTTTTT.

This clonotype was seen only a few times. V is TRBV28 and J is TRBJ1-1; D unresolved. The CDR3 has 13 amino acids. Germline CDR1 and CDR2: MDHEN and SYDVKM. Trimming cost V 3 bases and J 6 bases, with 11 bases left between them. This CDR3 is CASSFGKSPEAFF. As DNA, the CDR3 is TGTGCCAGCAGTTTTGGCAAATCCCCTGAAGCTTTCTTT.

This clonotype was found a few times. This rearrangement joins TRBV3-1 to TRBJ2-5; no firm D call. The V end lost 0 bases, the J end lost 6 bases, and 14 bases lay between the germline ends. The length of the CDR3 is 15 residues. Germline V gene sequence: CDR1 LGHDT, CDR2 YNNKEL (reference sequence). CDR3 residues: CASSQDGLGFQTQYF. The CDR3 DNA reads TGTGCCAGCAGCCAAGATGGATTGGGGTTTCAGACCCAGTACTTC.

CDR3 bases: TGTGCCAGCAGCTTAGACAGGGTTCTCACTGAAGCTTTCTTT. Protein product: CASSLDRVLTEAFF. J is TRBJ1-1 and V is TRBV11-2; a weak D match, TRBD1 (5 bases). The CDR3 length is 14 residues. CDR1 is SGHAT, CDR2 FQNNGV, per germline. V lost 0 bases, J lost 4 bases, and 9 bases lay in between.

This clonotype was seen more than once but under ten times. J is TRBJ2-5 and V is TRBV13; 7 bases align to TRBD1. The CDR3 runs to 16 residues. The V gene's germline CDR1 is PRHDT and CDR2 FYEKMQ (reference sequence). V lost 6 bases to trimming and J lost 4 bases; unmatched junction nucleotides: 14. CDR3 sequence (DNA): TGTGCCAGCAGTATTTTCCGGACAGGTGTTCGAGAGACCCAGTACTTC. Translation: CASSIFRTGVRETQYF.

This chain joins TRBV2 and TRBJ2-1, with 11 bases lining up with TRBD2. Germline assignment: CDR1 SNHLY and CDR2 FYNNEI. CDR3 length equals 16 residues. With V trimmed by 3 bases and J by 6 bases, 7 bases remained unmatched. For the CDR3, the DNA is TGTGCCAGCAGTGAGGGGGGACTAGCGGCAGGCAATGAGCAGTTCTTC. Protein: CASSEGGLAAGNEQFF.

This clonotype occurred a few times. This chain uses TRBV6-2 or TRBV6-3 with TRBJ1-1; weak D call: TRBD1 (6 bases). CDR3 length: 12 amino acids. The V end was cut by 6 bases, the J end by 5 bases, with 10 bases between. Germline CDR1 is MNHEY and CDR2 is SVGEGT. CDR3 amino acids: CASRRGDTEAFF. DNA for the CDR3: TGTGCCAGCAGAAGGGGGGATACTGAAGCTTTCTTT.

This clonotype was counted many times. The CDR3 spells CASSLEGQIYGYTF. The CDR3 DNA follows: TGTGCCAGCAGCTTGGAGGGGCAGATCTATGGCTACACCTTC. The V call is TRBV5-5, the J call TRBJ1-2; TRBD1 might be the D (5 bases). This CDR3 is 14 amino acids long. V lost 0 bases and J lost 4, with 10 bases in between. Germline-derived CDR1 and CDR2 are SGHKS and YYEKEE (reference sequence).

The chain uses TRBV2 and TRBJ2-1, with 7 bases fitting TRBD1. This CDR3 has 11 amino acids. V shed 4 bases and J 10 bases; nucleotides not matched to a gene: 1. Germline V gene lookup returns CDR1 SNHLY and CDR2 FYNNEI. The CDR3 nucleotides are TGTGCCAGCAGTGGACAGGGAGAGCAGTTCTTC. Amino acid sequence: CASSGQGEQFF.

The rearrangement links TRBV19 to TRBJ1-1; D call uncertain. The V end lost 3 bases, the J end lost 1 base, and 6 bases lay between the germline ends. CDR3 length: 13 amino acids. Germline CDR1 and CDR2: LNHDA and SQIVND (reference sequence). The CDR3 nucleotides are TGTGCCAGTAGTATCGCCCCGAACACTGAAGCTTTCTTT. This encodes CASSIAPNTEAFF.

The gene calls are TRBV4-3 and TRBJ2-1; D may be TRBD2 (6 bases). Deletions cut 0 bases from V and 9 bases from J, with 27 bases between. This CDR3 contains 19 residues. CDR1 LGHNA and CDR2 YSLEER come from the germline V gene. CDR3 in amino acids: CASSQEPHLANPYGSEQFF. The CDR3 nucleotides are TGCGCCAGCAGCCAAGAACCCCACCTAGCGAACCCTTACGGGAGTGAGCAGTTCTTC.

The chain uses TRBV28 and TRBJ2-2; no reliable D call. V dropped 6 bases and J dropped 2 bases, with 7 bases sitting between them. CDR1 and CDR2 (germline): MDHEN, SYDVKM. This CDR3 comprises 13 residues. The CDR3, as DNA: TGTGCCAGCAGGAATCCTAACACCGGGGAGCTGTTTTTT. Its translation is CASRNPNTGELFF.

This clonotype was picked up a small number of times. The rearrangement uses TRBV29-1 and TRBJ2-5; D perhaps matches TRBD1 (6 bases). Germline-derived CDR1 and CDR2 are SQVTM and ANQGSEA. The CDR3 contains 13 residues. Trimming removed 5 bases from V and 2 bases from J, with 12 bases in between. The CDR3 sequence is CSVSRTEQETQYF. The CDR3, as DNA: TGCAGCGTTAGCCGGACAGAGCAAGAGACCCAGTACTTC. The variable domain in full, completed from reference TRBV29-1 and TRBJ2-5, reads SAVISQKPSRDICQRGTSLTIQCQVDSQVTMMFWYRQQPGQSLTLIATANQGSEATYESGFVIDKFPISRPNLTFSTLTVSNMSPEDSSIYLCSVSRTEQETQYFGPGTRLLVL.

The chain is built from TRBV12-3 or TRBV12-4 and TRBJ2-1; D not resolved. V was pared by 4 bases and J by 2 bases, with 12 bases between. The CDR3 runs 15 residues. The CDR3 protein is CASSSRATTYNEQFF. CDR3 bases: TGTGCCAGCAGTTCTCGGGCCACCACCTACAATGAGCAGTTCTTC.